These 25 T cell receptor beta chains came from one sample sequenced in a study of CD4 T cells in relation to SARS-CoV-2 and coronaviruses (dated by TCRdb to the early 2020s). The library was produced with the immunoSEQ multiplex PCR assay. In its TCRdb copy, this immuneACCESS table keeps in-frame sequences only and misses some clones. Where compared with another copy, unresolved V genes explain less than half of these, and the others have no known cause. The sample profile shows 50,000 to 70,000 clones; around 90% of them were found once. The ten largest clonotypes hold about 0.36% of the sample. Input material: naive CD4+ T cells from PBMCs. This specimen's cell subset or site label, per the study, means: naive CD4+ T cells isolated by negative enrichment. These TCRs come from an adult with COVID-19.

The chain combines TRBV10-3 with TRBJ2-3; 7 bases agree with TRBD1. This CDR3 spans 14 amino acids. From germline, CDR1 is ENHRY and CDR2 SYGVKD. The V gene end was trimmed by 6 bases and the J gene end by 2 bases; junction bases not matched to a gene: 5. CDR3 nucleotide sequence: TGTGCCATCAGGGAGACAGGGAACACAGATACGCAGTATTTT. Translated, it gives CAIRETGNTDTQYF.

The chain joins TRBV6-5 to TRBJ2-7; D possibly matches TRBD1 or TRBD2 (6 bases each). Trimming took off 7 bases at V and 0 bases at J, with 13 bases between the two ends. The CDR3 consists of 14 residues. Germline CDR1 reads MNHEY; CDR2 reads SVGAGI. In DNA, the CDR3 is TGTGCCAGCAATTCCGGGGGCAGCTCCTACGAGCAGTACTTC. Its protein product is CASNSGGSSYEQYF.

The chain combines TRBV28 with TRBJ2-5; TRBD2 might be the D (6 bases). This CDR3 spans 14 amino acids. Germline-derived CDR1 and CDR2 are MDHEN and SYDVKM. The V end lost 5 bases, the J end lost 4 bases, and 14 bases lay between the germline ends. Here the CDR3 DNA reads TGTGCCAGCAGTCCTAGGCGGGACGGAGAGACCCAGTACTTC. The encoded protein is CASSPRRDGETQYF.

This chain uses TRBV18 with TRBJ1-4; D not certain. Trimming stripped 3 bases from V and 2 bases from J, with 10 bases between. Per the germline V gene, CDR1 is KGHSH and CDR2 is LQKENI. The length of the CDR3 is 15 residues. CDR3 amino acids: CASSPQFDTNEKLFF. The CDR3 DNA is TGTGCCAGCTCACCGCAGTTCGATACTAATGAAAAACTGTTTTTT.

DNA of the CDR3: TGTGCCAGCGGAAAAATCGCGGGGGCGTCTCGGGTGGCCGGGGAGCTGTTTTTT. It translates to CASGKIAGASRVAGELFF. The chain joins TRBV9 to TRBJ2-2; D might be TRBD2 (7 bases). V was pared by 7 bases and J by 6 bases, with 28 bases between. There are 18 residues in the CDR3. Germline V gene sequence: CDR1 SGDLS, CDR2 YYNGEE.

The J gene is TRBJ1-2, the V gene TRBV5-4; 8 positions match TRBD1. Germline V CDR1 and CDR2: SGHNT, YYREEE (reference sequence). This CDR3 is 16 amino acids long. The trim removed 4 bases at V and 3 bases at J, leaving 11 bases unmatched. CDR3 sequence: CASSPQVSGGDYGYTF. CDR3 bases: TGTGCCAGCAGCCCTCAAGTCTCAGGGGGCGACTATGGCTACACCTTC.

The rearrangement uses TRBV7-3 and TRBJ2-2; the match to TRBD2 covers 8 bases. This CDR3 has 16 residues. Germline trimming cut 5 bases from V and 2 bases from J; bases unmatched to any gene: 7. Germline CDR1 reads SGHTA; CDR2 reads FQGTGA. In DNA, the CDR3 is TGTGCCAGCAGCCGCTTAGCGGGGACTAACACCGGGGAGCTGTTTTTT. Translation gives CASSRLAGTNTGELFF. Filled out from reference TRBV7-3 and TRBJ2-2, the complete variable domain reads GAGVSQTPSNKVTEKGKYVELRCDPISGHTALYWYRQSLGQGPEFLIYFQGTGAADDSGLPNDRFFAVRPEGSVSTLKIQRTERGDSAVYLCASSRLAGTNTGELFFGEGSRLTVL.

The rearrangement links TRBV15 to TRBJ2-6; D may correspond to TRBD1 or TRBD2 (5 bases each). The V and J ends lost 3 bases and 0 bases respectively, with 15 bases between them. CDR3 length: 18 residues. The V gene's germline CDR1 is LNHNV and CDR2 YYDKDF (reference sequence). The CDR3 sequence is CATSRGRTGPSGANVLTF. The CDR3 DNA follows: TGTGCCACCAGCAGGGGTCGTACGGGACCCTCTGGGGCCAACGTCCTGACTTTC.

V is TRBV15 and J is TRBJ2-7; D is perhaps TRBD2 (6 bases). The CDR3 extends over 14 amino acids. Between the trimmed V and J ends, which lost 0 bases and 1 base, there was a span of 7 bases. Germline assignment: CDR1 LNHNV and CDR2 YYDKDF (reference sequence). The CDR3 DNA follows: TGTGCCACCAGCAGAGACGCGGGATCCTACGAGCAGTACTTC. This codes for CATSRDAGSYEQYF.

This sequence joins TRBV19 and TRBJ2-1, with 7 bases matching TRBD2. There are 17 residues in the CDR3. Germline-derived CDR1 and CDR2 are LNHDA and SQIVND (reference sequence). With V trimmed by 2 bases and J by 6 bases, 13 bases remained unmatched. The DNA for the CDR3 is TGTGCCAGTAGTATATCGGGACTACCGTACCTCCTCAATGAGCAGTTCTTC. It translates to CASSISGLPYLLNEQFF.

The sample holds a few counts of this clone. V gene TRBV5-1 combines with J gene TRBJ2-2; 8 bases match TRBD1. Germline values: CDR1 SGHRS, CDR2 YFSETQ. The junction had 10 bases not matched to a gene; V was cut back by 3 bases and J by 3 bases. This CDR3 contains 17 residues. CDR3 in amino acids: CASSSTSTGAHTGELFF. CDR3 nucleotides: TGCGCCAGCAGCTCTACATCGACAGGGGCCCACACCGGGGAGCTGTTTTTT.

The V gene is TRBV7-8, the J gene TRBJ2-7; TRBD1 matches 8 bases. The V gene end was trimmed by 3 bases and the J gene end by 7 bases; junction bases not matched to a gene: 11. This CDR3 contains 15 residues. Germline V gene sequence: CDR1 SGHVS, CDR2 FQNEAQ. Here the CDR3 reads CASSFTRGLSGEQYF. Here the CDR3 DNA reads TGTGCCAGCAGCTTCACCAGGGGGCTGTCGGGGGAGCAGTACTTC.

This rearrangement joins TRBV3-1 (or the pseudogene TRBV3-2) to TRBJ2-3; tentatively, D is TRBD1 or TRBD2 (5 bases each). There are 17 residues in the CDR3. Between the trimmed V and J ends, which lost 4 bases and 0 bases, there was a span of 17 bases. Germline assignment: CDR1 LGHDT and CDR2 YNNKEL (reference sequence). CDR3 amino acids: CASSPGGLGDSTDTQYF. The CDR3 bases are TGTGCCAGCAGCCCAGGCGGACTGGGGGACAGCACAGATACGCAGTATTTT.

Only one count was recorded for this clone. The CDR3 DNA follows: TGTGCCAGCAAGCTGGGCCCGCGGGTAGAGACCCAGTACTTC. It encodes CASKLGPRVETQYF. The chain joins TRBV28 to TRBJ2-5; possibly TRBD2 for D (5 bases). CDR3 length equals 14 residues. The germline gives CDR1 MDHEN, CDR2 SYDVKM. Trimming removed 7 bases at V and 4 bases at J, with 16 bases between.

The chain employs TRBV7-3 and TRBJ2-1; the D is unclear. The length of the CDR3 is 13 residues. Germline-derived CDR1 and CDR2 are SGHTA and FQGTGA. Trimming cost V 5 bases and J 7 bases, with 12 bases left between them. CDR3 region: CASSVGPLNEQFF. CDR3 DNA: TGTGCCAGCAGCGTAGGACCGCTGAATGAGCAGTTCTTC.

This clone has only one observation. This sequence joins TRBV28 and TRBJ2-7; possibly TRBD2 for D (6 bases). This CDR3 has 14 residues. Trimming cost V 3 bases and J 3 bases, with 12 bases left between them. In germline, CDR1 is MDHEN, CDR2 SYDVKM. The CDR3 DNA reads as TGTGCCAGCAGTTTCCTTAGCGGTATCTACGAGCAGTACTTC. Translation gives CASSFLSGIYEQYF.

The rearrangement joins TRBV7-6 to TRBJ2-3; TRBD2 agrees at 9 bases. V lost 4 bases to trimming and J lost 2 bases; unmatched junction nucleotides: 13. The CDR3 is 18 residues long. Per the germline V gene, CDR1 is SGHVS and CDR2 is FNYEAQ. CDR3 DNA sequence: TGTGCCAGCAGCTCGGGACTAGCCAGAAGAGGTAACACAGATACGCAGTATTTT. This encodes CASSSGLARRGNTDTQYF.

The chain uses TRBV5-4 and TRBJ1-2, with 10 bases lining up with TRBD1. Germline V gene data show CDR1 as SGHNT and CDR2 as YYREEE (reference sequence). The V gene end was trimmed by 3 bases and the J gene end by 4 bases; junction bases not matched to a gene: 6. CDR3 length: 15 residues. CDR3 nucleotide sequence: TGTGCCAGCAGCTCCCGGGACAGGGGCGTCTATGGCTACACCTTC. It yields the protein CASSSRDRGVYGYTF.

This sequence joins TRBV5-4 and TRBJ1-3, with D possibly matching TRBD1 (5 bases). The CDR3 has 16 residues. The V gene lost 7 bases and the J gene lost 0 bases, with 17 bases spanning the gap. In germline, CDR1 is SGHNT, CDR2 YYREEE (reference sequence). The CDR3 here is CASGTQTASSGNTIYF. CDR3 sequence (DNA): TGTGCCAGCGGTACTCAGACAGCGAGCTCTGGAAACACCATATATTTT.

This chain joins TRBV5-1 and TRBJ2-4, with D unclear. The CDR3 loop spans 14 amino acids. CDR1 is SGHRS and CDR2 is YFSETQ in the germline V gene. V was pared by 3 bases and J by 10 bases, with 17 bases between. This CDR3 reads CASSSTGPSPIQYF. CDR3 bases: TGCGCCAGCAGCTCGACGGGCCCTTCTCCAATTCAGTACTTC.

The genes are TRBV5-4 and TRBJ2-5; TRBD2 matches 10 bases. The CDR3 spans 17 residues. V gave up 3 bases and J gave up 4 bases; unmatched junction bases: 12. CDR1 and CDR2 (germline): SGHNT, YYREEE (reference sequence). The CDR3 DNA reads TGTGCCAGCAGCTCAAAAAAGGGACTAGCGTTTGGAGAGACCCAGTACTTC. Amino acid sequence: CASSSKKGLAFGETQYF.

CDR3 residues: CASTFLGGLYEQYF. The CDR3, as DNA: TGTGCCAGCACCTTCTTGGGCGGACTCTACGAGCAGTACTTC. The rearrangement uses TRBV5-8 and TRBJ2-7; maybe TRBD2 (5 bases). V was shortened by 6 bases and J by 3 bases, with 16 bases between the two germline ends. From germline, CDR1 is SGHTS and CDR2 YDEGEE. This CDR3 is built from 14 residues.

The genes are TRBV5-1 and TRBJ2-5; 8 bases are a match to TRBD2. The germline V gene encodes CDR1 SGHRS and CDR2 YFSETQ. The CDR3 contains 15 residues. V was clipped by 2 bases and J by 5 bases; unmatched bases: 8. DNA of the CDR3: TGCGCCAGCAGCTTATCCGGGACTAGTCCCGAGACCCAGTACTTC. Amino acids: CASSLSGTSPETQYF.

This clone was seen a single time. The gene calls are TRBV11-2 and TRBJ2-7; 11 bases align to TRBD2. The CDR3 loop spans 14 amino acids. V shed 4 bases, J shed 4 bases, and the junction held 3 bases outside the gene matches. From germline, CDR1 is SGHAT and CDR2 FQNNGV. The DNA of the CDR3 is TGTGCCAGCAGCTCAAGACTAGCGGGGTACGAGCAGTACTTC. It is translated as CASSSRLAGYEQYF.

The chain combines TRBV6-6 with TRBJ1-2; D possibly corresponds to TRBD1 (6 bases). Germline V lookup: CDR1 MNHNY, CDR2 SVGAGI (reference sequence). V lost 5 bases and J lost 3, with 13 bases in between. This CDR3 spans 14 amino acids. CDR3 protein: CASSDTGLDYGYTF. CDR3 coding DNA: TGTGCCAGCAGTGATACAGGGTTGGACTATGGCTACACCTTC.